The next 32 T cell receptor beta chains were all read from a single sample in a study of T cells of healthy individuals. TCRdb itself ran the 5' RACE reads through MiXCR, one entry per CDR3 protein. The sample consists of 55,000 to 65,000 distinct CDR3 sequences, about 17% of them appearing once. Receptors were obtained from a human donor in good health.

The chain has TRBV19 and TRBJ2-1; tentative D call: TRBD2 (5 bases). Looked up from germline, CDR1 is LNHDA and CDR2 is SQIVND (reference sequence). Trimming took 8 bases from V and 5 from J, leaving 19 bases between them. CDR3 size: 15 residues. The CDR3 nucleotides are TGTGCCAGTGCCTATCGGAGGACGGCCAACAATGAGCAGTTCTTC. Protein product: CASAYRRTANNEQFF.

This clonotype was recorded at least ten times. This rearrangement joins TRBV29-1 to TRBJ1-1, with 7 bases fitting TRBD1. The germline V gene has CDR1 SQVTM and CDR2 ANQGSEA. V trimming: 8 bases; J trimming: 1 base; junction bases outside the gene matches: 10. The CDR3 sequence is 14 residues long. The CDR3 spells CSSSLKGANTEAFF. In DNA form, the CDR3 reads TGCAGCTCCTCCCTAAAGGGGGCGAACACTGAAGCTTTCTTT. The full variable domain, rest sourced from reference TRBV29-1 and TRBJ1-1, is SAVISQKPSRDICQRGTSLTIQCQVDSQVTMMFWYRQQPGQSLTLIATANQGSEATYESGFVIDKFPISRPNLTFSTLTVSNMSPEDSSIYLCSSSLKGANTEAFFGQGTRLTVV.

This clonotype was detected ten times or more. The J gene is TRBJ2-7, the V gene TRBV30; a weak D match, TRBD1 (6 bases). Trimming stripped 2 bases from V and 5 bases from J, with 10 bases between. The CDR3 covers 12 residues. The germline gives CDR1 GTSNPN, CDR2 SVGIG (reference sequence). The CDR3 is CAWSSGEHEQYF. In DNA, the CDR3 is TGTGCCTGGAGTTCAGGGGAGCACGAGCAGTACTTC.

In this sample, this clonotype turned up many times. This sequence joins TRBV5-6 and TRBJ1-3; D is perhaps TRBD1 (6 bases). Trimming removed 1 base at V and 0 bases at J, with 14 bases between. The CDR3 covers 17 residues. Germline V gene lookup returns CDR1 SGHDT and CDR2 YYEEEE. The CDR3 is CASSLTAGTTSGNTIYF. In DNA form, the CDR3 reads TGTGCCAGCAGCTTGACAGCCGGGACAACCTCTGGAAACACCATATATTTT.

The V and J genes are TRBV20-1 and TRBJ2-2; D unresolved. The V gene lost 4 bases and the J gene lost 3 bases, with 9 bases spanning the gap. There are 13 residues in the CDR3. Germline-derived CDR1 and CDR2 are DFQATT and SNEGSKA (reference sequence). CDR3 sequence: CSANLRDTGELFF. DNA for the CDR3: TGCAGTGCTAATCTTCGGGACACCGGGGAGCTGTTTTTT.

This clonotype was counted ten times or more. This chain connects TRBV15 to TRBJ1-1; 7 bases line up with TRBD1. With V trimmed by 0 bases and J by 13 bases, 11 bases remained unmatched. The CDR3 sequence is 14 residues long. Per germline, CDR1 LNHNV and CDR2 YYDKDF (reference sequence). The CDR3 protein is CATSRDRSGQEGFF. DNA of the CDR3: TGTGCCACCAGCAGAGATCGATCTGGACAGGAGGGTTTCTTT.

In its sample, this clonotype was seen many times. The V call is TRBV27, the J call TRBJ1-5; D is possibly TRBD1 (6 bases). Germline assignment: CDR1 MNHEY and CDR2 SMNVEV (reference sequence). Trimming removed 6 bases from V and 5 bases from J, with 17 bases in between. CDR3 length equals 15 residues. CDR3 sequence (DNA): TGTGCCAGCAGCACAACAGGGAAGGGTTATCAGCCCCAGCATTTT. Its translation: CASSTTGKGYQPQHF.

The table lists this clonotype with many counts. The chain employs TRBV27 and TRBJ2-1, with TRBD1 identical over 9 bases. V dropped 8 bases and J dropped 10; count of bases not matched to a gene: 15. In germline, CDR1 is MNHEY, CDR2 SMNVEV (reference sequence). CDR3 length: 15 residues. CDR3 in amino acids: CASLNPGQGKKEQFF. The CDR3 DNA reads TGTGCCAGCCTCAATCCGGGACAGGGTAAAAAGGAGCAGTTCTTC.

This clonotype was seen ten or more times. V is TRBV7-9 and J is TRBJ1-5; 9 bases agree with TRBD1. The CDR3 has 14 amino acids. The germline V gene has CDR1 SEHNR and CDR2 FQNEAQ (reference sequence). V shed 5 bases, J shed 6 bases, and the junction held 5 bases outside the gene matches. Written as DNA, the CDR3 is TGTGCCAGCAGCGCCGGGACAGGGTTTCAGCCCCAGCATTTT. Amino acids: CASSAGTGFQPQHF.

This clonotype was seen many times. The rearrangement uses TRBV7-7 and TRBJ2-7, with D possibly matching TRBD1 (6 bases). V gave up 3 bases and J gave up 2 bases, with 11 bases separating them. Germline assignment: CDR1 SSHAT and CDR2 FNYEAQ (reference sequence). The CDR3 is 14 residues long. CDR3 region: CASSLGTPPYEQYF. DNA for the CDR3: TGTGCCAGCAGCTTGGGGACACCTCCCTACGAGCAGTACTTC.

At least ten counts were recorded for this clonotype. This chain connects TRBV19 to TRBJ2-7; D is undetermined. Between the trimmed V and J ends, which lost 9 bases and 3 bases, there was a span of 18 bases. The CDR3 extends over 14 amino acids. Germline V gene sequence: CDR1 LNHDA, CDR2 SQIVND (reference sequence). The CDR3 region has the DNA TGTGCCAGCCCTTTTATGGGTAACATCTACGAGCAGTACTTC. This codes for CASPFMGNIYEQYF.

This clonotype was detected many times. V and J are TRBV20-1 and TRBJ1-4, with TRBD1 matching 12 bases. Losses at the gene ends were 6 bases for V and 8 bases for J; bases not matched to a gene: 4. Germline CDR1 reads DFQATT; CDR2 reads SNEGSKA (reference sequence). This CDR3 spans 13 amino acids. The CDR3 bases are TGCAGTGCCACCGGGACAGGGGGCGAAAAACTGTTTTTT. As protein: CSATGTGGEKLFF.

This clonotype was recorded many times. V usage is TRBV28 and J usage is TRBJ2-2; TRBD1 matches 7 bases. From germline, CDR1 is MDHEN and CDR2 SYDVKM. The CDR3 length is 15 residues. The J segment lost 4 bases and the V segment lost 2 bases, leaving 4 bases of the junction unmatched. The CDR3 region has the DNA TGTGCCAGCAGTTTAGACAGGGCTGGCACCGGGGAGCTGTTTTTT. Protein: CASSLDRAGTGELFF. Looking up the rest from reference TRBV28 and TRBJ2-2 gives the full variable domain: DVKVTQSSRYLVKRTGEKVFLECVQDMDHENMFWYRQDPGLGLRLIYFSYDVKMKEKGDIPEGYSVSREKKERFSLILESASTNQTSMYLCASSLDRAGTGELFFGEGSRLTVL.

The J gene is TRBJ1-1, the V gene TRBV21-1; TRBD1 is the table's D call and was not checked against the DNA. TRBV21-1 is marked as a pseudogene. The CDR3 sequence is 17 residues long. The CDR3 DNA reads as TGTGCCAGCAGCATCCGCCCACGGTACTCTATGAACACTGAAGCTTTCTTT. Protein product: CASSIRPRYSMNTEAFF.

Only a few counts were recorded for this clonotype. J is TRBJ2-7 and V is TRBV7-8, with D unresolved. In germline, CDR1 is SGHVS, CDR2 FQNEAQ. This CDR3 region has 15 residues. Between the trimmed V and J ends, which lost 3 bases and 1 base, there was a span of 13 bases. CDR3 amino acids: CASSFGGRESYEQYF. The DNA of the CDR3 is TGTGCCAGCAGCTTTGGCGGTCGAGAGTCCTACGAGCAGTACTTC.

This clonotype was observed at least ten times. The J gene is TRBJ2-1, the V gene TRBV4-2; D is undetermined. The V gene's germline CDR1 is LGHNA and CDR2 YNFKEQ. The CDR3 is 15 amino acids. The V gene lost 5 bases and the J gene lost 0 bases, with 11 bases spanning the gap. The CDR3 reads CASSTARGSYNEQFF. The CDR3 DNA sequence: TGTGCCAGCAGCACCGCCCGCGGCTCCTACAATGAGCAGTTCTTC.

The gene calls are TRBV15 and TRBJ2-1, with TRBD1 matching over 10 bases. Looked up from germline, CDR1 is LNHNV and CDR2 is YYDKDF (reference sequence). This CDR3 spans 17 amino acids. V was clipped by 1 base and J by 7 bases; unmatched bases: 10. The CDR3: CATSRVLGTGARNEQFF. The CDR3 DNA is TGTGCCACCAGCAGAGTTTTAGGGACAGGGGCACGGAATGAGCAGTTCTTC. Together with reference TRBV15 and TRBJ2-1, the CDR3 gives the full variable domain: DAMVIQNPRYQVTQFGKPVTLSCSQTLNHNVMYWYQQKSSQAPKLLFHYYDKDFNNEADTPDNFQSRRPNTSFCFLDIRSPGLGDTAMYLCATSRVLGTGARNEQFFGPGTRLTVL.

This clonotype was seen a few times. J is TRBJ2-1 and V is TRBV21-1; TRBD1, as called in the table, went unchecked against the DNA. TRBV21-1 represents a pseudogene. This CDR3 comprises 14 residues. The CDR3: CASSHQGTRNEQFF. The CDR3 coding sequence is TGTGCCAGCAGCCACCAGGGAACACGCAATGAGCAGTTCTTC.

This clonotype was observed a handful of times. The CDR3 sequence is CASIQGAYEQYF. The CDR3 DNA is TGTGCCAGCATTCAGGGGGCCTACGAGCAGTACTTC. The chain employs TRBV2 and TRBJ2-7, with 7 bases lining up with TRBD1. The CDR3 covers 12 residues. V shed 7 bases, J shed 2 bases, and the junction held 2 bases outside the gene matches. From germline, CDR1 is SNHLY and CDR2 FYNNEI.

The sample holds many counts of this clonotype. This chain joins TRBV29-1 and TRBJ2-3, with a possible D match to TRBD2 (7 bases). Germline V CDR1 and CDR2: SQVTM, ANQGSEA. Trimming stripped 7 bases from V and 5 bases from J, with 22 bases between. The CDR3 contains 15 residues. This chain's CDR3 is CSALATGPGGDTQYF. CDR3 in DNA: TGCAGCGCTCTGGCGACAGGACCGGGAGGAGATACGCAGTATTTT.

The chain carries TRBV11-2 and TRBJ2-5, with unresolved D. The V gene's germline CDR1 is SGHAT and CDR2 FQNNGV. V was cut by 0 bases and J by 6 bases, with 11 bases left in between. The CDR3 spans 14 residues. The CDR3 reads CASSLEHGYKTQYF. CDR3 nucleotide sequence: TGTGCCAGCAGCTTAGAGCACGGATACAAGACCCAGTACTTC.

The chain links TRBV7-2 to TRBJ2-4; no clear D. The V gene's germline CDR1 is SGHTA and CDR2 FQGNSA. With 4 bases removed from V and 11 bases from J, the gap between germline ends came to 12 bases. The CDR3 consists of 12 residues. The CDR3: CASSYGTRVQYF. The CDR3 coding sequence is TGTGCCAGCAGCTACGGAACAAGGGTTCAGTACTTC.

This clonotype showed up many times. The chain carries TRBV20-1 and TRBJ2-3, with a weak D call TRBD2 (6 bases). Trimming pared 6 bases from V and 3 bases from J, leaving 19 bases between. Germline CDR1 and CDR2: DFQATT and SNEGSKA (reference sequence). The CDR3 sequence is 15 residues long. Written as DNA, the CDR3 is TGCAGTGCCCCCGCCGGGGGAGCCTCGACAGATACGCAGTATTTT. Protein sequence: CSAPAGGASTDTQYF.

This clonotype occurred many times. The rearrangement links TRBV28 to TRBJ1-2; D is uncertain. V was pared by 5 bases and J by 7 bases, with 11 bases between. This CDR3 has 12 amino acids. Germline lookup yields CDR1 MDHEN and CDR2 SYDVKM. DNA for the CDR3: TGTGCCAGCAGTGTCGGGATGGGTGGCTACACCTTC. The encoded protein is CASSVGMGGYTF.

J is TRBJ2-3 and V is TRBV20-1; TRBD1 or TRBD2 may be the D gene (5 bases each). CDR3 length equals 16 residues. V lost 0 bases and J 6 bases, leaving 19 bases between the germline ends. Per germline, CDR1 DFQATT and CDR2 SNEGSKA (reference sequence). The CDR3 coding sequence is TGCAGTGCTAGAGATCGGGGTCAGCCAAACAGGGATACGCAGTATTTT. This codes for CSARDRGQPNRDTQYF.

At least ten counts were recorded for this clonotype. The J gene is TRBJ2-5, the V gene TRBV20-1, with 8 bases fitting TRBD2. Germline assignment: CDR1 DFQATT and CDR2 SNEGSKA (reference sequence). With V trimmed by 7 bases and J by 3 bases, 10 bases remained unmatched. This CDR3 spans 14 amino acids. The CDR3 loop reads CSVPLLAAKETQYF. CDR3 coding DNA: TGCAGTGTACCCCTACTAGCGGCGAAAGAGACCCAGTACTTC.

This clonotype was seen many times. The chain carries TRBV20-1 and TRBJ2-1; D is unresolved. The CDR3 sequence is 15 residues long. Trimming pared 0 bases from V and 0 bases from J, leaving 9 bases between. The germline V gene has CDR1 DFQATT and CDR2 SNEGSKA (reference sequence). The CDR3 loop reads CSARDPLNSYNEQFF. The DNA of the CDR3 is TGCAGTGCTAGAGATCCACTCAACTCCTACAATGAGCAGTTCTTC.

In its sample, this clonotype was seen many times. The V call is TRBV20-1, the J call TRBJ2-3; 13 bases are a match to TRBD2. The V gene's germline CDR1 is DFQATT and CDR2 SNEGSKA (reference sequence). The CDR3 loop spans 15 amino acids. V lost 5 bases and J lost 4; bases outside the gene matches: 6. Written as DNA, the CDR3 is TGCAGTGCTTATACTAGCGGGGGGGCCCCAGATACGCAGTATTTT. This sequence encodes CSAYTSGGAPDTQYF.

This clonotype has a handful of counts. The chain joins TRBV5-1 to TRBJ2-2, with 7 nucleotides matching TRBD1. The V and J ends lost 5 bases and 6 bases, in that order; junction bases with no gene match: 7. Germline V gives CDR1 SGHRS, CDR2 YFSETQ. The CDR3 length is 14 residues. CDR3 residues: CASSFDRVSGELFF. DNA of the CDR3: TGCGCCAGCAGTTTTGACAGGGTATCCGGGGAGCTGTTTTTT.

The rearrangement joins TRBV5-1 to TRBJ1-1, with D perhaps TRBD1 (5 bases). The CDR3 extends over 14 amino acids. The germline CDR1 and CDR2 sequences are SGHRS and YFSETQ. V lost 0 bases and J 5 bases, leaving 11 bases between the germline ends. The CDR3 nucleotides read TGCGCCAGCAGCTTGGTCGGGGGTGATACTGAAGCTTTCTTT. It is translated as CASSLVGGDTEAFF.

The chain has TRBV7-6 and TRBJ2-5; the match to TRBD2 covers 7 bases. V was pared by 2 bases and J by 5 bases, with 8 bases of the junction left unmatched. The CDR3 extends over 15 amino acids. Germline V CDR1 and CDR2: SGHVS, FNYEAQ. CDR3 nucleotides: TGTGCCAGCAGCTTAAACGGGGGGAATAGGGAGACCCAGTACTTC. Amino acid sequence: CASSLNGGNRETQYF.

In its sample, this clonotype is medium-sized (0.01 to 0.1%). DNA of the CDR3: TGCAGTGCTACTACTAGCGGCCAAGAGACCCAGTACTTC. Translated, it gives CSATTSGQETQYF. J is TRBJ2-5 and V is TRBV20-1; 8 bases are a match to TRBD2. The V and J ends lost 4 bases and 1 base, in that order; junction bases with no gene match: 2. The CDR3 is 13 amino acids. The germline CDR1 and CDR2 sequences are DFQATT and SNEGSKA (reference sequence).